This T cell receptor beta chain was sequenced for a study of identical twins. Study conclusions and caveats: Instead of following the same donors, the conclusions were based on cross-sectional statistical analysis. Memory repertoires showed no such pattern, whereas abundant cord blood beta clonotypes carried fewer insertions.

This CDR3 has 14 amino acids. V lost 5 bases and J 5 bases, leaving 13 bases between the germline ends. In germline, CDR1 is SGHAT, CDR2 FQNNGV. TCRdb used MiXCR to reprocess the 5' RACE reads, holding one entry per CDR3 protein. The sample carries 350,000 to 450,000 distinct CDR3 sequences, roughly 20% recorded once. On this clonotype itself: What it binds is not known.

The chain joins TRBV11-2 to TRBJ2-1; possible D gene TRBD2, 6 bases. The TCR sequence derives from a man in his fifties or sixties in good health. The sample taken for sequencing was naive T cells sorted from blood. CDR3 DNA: TGTGCCAGCAGCAAACGAGTAGCGGACAATGAGCAGTTCTTC. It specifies CASSKRVADNEQFF.